Listed below are T cell receptor beta chains from one sample, sequenced in a study of T cell responses to AZD1222 COVID-19 vaccine. TCRdb keeps only in-frame clones here, not all; method: immunoSEQ multiplex PCR. The table has about 130,000 clones, approximately 90% seen once. The specimen was peripheral blood, collected on day 0 of AZD1222 vaccination. All receptors derive from an adult in good health. CDR3s include the opening cysteine and the closing phenylalanine or tryptophan. Fields, in order: D gene, J gene, V gene, clone size, CDR3 DNA, CDR3 protein. A D gene is named only where the DNA matches it firmly. Clone size is stated in some rows and not others, as once, few, many or a class when expanded.

D: NA
J: TRBJ1-2
V: TRBV7-3
size: NA
DNA: TGTGCCAGCAGCCCGCGGCACAGGGCTTTCTATGGCTACACCTTC
CDR3: CASSPRHRAFYGYTF

D: NA
J: TRBJ1-4
V: TRBV6-6
size: NA
DNA: TGTGCCAGCAGTTACGGAACAACTAATGAAAAACTGTTTTTT
CDR3: CASSYGTTNEKLFF

D: NA
J: TRBJ1-3
V: TRBV30
size: NA
DNA: TGTGCCTCTTTAGACAACGCTGGAAACACCATATATTTT
CDR3: CASLDNAGNTIYF

D: TRBD1
J: TRBJ2-5
V: TRBV5-5
size: NA
DNA: TGTGCCAGCAGCTTGGAGGGACAGACACAAGAGACCCAGTACTTC
CDR3: CASSLEGQTQETQYF

D: NA
J: TRBJ1-1
V: TRBV7-2
size: NA
DNA: TGTGCCAGCAGCTTCGCCAGGGGCACTGAAGCTTTCTTT
CDR3: CASSFARGTEAFF

D: NA
J: TRBJ1-1
V: TRBV9
size: NA
DNA: TGTGCCAGCAGCGCTCCACAGGGATGGAACACTGAAGCTTTCTTT
CDR3: CASSAPQGWNTEAFF

D: NA
J: TRBJ1-3
V: TRBV6-5
size: NA
DNA: TGTGCCAGCAGTTACTCAAGAGGGAACGGAAACACCATATATTTT
CDR3: CASSYSRGNGNTIYF

D: NA
J: TRBJ2-7
V: TRBV23-1
size: NA
DNA: TGCGCCAGCAGTTCCCCCCCAGGGCCCCACAGCGATACCTACGAGCAGTACTTC
CDR3: CASSSPPGPHSDTYEQYF

D: NA
J: TRBJ1-1
V: TRBV11-2
size: NA
DNA: TGTGCCAGCAGCTTAAGATCCGACAACCCTCTGAACACTGAAGCTTTCTTT
CDR3: CASSLRSDNPLNTEAFF

D: TRBD1
J: TRBJ1-2
V: TRBV7-9
size: NA
DNA: TGTGCCAGCAGCCATAACCCCTCAGGGGGCGCGATTTATGGCTACACCTTC
CDR3: CASSHNPSGGAIYGYTF

D: NA
J: TRBJ1-6
V: TRBV27
size: NA
DNA: TGTGCCAGCAGTTTATCTGGGCTGAGCTCCTATAATTCACCCCTCCACTTT
CDR3: CASSLSGLSSYNSPLHF

D: NA
J: TRBJ2-5
V: TRBV3-1/TRBV3-2
size: NA
DNA: TGTGCCAGCAGCCCCACAAAGCCCCAAGGGGAGACCCAGTACTTC
CDR3: CASSPTKPQGETQYF

D: TRBD1
J: TRBJ2-1
V: TRBV6-4
size: NA
DNA: TGTGCCAGCAGTGAAGGGACAGGGGGCTTCAATGAGCAGTTCTTC
CDR3: CASSEGTGGFNEQFF

D: TRBD1
J: TRBJ2-7
V: TRBV4-1
size: NA
DNA: TGCGCCAGCAGCCACTCCGGGACAGGGTCTAGGCCGTACTTC
CDR3: CASSHSGTGSRPYF

D: NA
J: TRBJ1-4
V: TRBV13
size: once
DNA: TGTGCCAGCAGCGGCGGACGGGAAAATGAAAAACTGTTTTTT
CDR3: CASSGGRENEKLFF

D: NA
J: TRBJ1-6
V: TRBV28
size: NA
DNA: TGTGCCAGCACCTCTCCAGGGCCCACGCCCCTCCACTTT
CDR3: CASTSPGPTPLHF

D: NA
J: TRBJ1-1
V: TRBV6-4
size: NA
DNA: TGTGCCAGCAGTGACAACGAAGGAGGGAGCACTGAAGCTTTCTTT
CDR3: CASSDNEGGSTEAFF

D: NA
J: TRBJ1-1
V: TRBV2
size: NA
DNA: TGTGCCAGCAGTGATCTTAGGCAGGCTGAAGCTTTCTTT
CDR3: CASSDLRQAEAFF

D: NA
J: TRBJ1-1
V: TRBV5-6
size: NA
DNA: TGTGCCAGCAGCTTGACTCCGAACACTGAAGCTTTCTTT
CDR3: CASSLTPNTEAFF

D: TRBD1
J: TRBJ2-7
V: TRBV11-2
size: NA
DNA: TGTGCCAGCAGCCGAACCGGACAGGGGTATTACGAGCAGTACTTC
CDR3: CASSRTGQGYYEQYF

D: NA
J: TRBJ1-1
V: TRBV6-5
size: NA
DNA: TGTGCCAGCAGTTACGGGCTGATGAACACTGAAGCTTTCTTT
CDR3: CASSYGLMNTEAFF

D: NA
J: TRBJ2-2
V: TRBV12-3/TRBV12-4
size: NA
DNA: TGTGCCAGCGGAATTGCCGGGGAGCTGTTTTTT
CDR3: CASGIAGELFF

D: TRBD1
J: TRBJ1-4
V: TRBV19
size: NA
DNA: TGTGCCAGTAGTCTCATGACAGGGGGCATTGAAAAACTGTTTTTT
CDR3: CASSLMTGGIEKLFF

D: NA
J: TRBJ1-6
V: TRBV6-5
size: NA
DNA: TGTGCCAGCAGTTACTCCGGGAGGCCCGATAATTCACCCCTCCACTTT
CDR3: CASSYSGRPDNSPLHF

D: NA
J: TRBJ1-5
V: TRBV6-2/TRBV6-3
size: NA
DNA: TGTGCCAGCAGGTACCTACAGCTTAGGGGCAATCAGCCCCAGCATTTT
CDR3: CASRYLQLRGNQPQHF

D: NA
J: TRBJ1-6
V: TRBV14
size: NA
DNA: TGTGCCAGCAGCCAAAGGAGGTCACCCCTCCACTTT
CDR3: CASSQRRSPLHF

D: NA
J: TRBJ2-7
V: TRBV18
size: NA
DNA: TGTGCCAGCTCACCACTATCGGGACACCTGAGCTCCTACGAGCAGTACTTC
CDR3: CASSPLSGHLSSYEQYF

D: NA
J: TRBJ2-7
V: TRBV6-5
size: NA
DNA: TGTGCCAGCAGTTACTCACGGGGTTACGAGCAGTACTTC
CDR3: CASSYSRGYEQYF

D: NA
J: TRBJ1-4
V: TRBV6-6
size: NA
DNA: TGTGCCAGCTCCCGGGACCCAACTAATGAAAAACTGTTTTTT
CDR3: CASSRDPTNEKLFF

D: TRBD2
J: TRBJ2-3
V: TRBV10-3
size: NA
DNA: TGTGCCATCAGTGAGCGGGGGGGGCCAGATACGCAGTATTTT
CDR3: CAISERGGPDTQYF

D: TRBD1
J: TRBJ2-5
V: TRBV6-6
size: NA
DNA: TGTGCCAGCAGTTACGACAGGGGGCTCCAAGAGACCCAGTACTTC
CDR3: CASSYDRGLQETQYF

D: NA
J: TRBJ2-7
V: TRBV18
size: NA
DNA: TGTGCCAGCTCACAAAACTACGAGCAGTACTTC
CDR3: CASSQNYEQYF

D: NA
J: TRBJ2-7
V: TRBV4-1
size: NA
DNA: TGCGCCAGCAGCCAAGGGACTTTCCTCTACGAGCAGTACTTC
CDR3: CASSQGTFLYEQYF

D: NA
J: TRBJ2-2
V: TRBV11-3
size: few
DNA: TGTGCCAGCAGCTTGCGCACCGGGGAGCTGTTTTTT
CDR3: CASSLRTGELFF

D: NA
J: TRBJ2-1
V: TRBV7-2
size: NA
DNA: TGTGCCAGCACACAGGGGGGGCAGGGCTATGAGCAGTTCTTC
CDR3: CASTQGGQGYEQFF

D: NA
J: TRBJ1-5
V: TRBV19
size: NA
DNA: TGTGCCAGTAGTAGGGGACGAGGCGGCAATCAGCCCCAGCATTTT
CDR3: CASSRGRGGNQPQHF

D: TRBD1
J: TRBJ2-6
V: TRBV5-1
size: NA
DNA: TGCGCCAGCAGCTTGGGGGACAGGTTACGGGCCAACGTCCTGACTTTC
CDR3: CASSLGDRLRANVLTF

D: NA
J: TRBJ1-2
V: TRBV19
size: NA
DNA: TGTGCCACCGATGGTGGAAACGGTCGGTATGGCTACACCTTC
CDR3: CATDGGNGRYGYTF

D: TRBD1
J: TRBJ1-5
V: TRBV7-9
size: NA
DNA: TGTGCCAGCAGCACCGGACAGGGTGAGAGGCCCCAGCATTTT
CDR3: CASSTGQGERPQHF

D: NA
J: TRBJ1-5
V: TRBV2
size: NA
DNA: TGTGCCAGCAATCCCGGGAGCAGTCAGCCCCAGCATTTT
CDR3: CASNPGSSQPQHF

D: TRBD1
J: TRBJ1-1
V: TRBV10-2
size: NA
DNA: TGCGCCAGCAGGGGACAGGTGTTCATGAACACTGAAGCTTTCTTT
CDR3: CASRGQVFMNTEAFF

D: NA
J: TRBJ1-5
V: TRBV19
size: NA
DNA: TGTGCCAGTAGCAAAGGGGGGTACAGCAATCAGCCCCAGCATTTT
CDR3: CASSKGGYSNQPQHF

D: NA
J: TRBJ1-4
V: TRBV2
size: NA
DNA: TGTGCCAGCTGGGAAGGGATTAATGAAAAACTGTTTTTT
CDR3: CASWEGINEKLFF

D: NA
J: TRBJ1-3
V: TRBV9
size: NA
DNA: TGTGCCAGCAGCGTGGAGGGCCTTAGCTCTGGAAACACCATATATTTT
CDR3: CASSVEGLSSGNTIYF

D: NA
J: TRBJ1-2
V: TRBV18
size: NA
DNA: TGTGCCAGCTCACCACAGGGGGGCTATGGCTACACCTTC
CDR3: CASSPQGGYGYTF

D: TRBD1
J: TRBJ1-2
V: TRBV6-5
size: NA
DNA: TGTGCCAGCACTCCCGACAGGGGTAACTATGGCTACACCTTC
CDR3: CASTPDRGNYGYTF

D: NA
J: TRBJ1-5
V: TRBV7-8
size: NA
DNA: TGTGCCAGCAGCCTTGAGAAGTGGCCCCAGCATTTT
CDR3: CASSLEKWPQHF

D: TRBD2
J: TRBJ2-3
V: TRBV10-1
size: NA
DNA: TGCGCCGGACCCGTGAAAGCGGGGGCCACTTCTAGCACAGATACGCAGTATTTT
CDR3: CAGPVKAGATSSTDTQYF

D: TRBD1
J: TRBJ1-4
V: TRBV2
size: NA
DNA: TGTGCCAGCATGGACAGGGTGCAAAAACTGTTTTTT
CDR3: CASMDRVQKLFF

D: TRBD1
J: TRBJ1-2
V: TRBV5-5
size: NA
DNA: TGTGCCAGCAGCCAAACAGGGGGCGAGGGAGGCTACACCTTC
CDR3: CASSQTGGEGGYTF

D: NA
J: TRBJ2-2
V: TRBV5-6
size: NA
DNA: TGTGCCAGCAGCTTGCTGGGGAACACCGGGGAGCTGTTTTTT
CDR3: CASSLLGNTGELFF

D: NA
J: TRBJ2-7
V: TRBV10-1
size: NA
DNA: TGCGCCAGCAGTGTGGGGTCCTACGAGCAGTACTTC
CDR3: CASSVGSYEQYF

D: NA
J: TRBJ2-7
V: TRBV14
size: NA
DNA: TGTGCCAGCAGCCCAGGGACACTCTACGAGCAGTACTTC
CDR3: CASSPGTLYEQYF

D: TRBD2
J: TRBJ2-7
V: TRBV7-2
size: once
DNA: TGTGCCAGCAGCTCTAGCGGGGGCTTGTACTACGAGCAGTACTTC
CDR3: CASSSSGGLYYEQYF